The entry below gives a single T cell receptor beta chain sequence along with its context. V lost 5 bases to trimming and J lost 4 bases, with 9 bases between them. The germline V gene has CDR1 SGHRS and CDR2 YFSETQ. This CDR3 comprises 13 residues. Under the authors' procedure: Estimation of nucleated cell counts relied on the amplification of reference gene primers. Assay used: immunoSEQ multiplex PCR; TCRdb lists only in-frame clones, some missing. That table supplies the V and J calls and clone size; D and trimming were determined from the DNA. The table has approximately 300,000 clones, roughly 90% seen once. These data originate in a study of blood T cell repertoires in COVID-19.

Sequenced material: peripheral blood. This TCR derives from a woman in her forties or fifties with active or convalescent COVID-19. This chain joins TRBV5-1 and TRBJ2-2; no reliable D call. CDR3 DNA sequence: TGCGCCAGCAGAGAGGTATCCACCGGGGAGCTGTTTTTT. This encodes CASREVSTGELFF.